This TCR beta chain comes out of a study of cytomegalovirus exposure and HLA in healthy donors. A multiplex PCR was run with 60 Vbeta primers and 13 Jbeta primers. The method was immunoSEQ multiplex PCR; TCRdb's version includes in-frame clones alone and lacks a portion of them. This sample has some 150,000 clones, with approximately 79% found just once. This clone was seen once. This CDR3 contains 17 residues. V lost 5 bases and J lost 3; bases outside the gene matches: 12. Per the germline V gene, CDR1 is SNHLY and CDR2 is FYNNEI. This receptor was obtained from a man aged 35 to 55 in good health and CMV-seronegative. The chain has TRBV2 and TRBJ1-3, with 8 bases matching TRBD1. Sample: PBMCs. Here the CDR3 reads CASSPITGGNIGNTIYF. In DNA form, the CDR3 reads TGTGCCAGCAGTCCCATAACAGGGGGGAACATTGGAAACACCATATATTTT.